Following are 9 T cell receptor beta chains from one sample sequenced in a study of Graves' ophthalmopathy and Graves' hyperthyroidism. Amplifying from RNA transcripts, the study obtained TCR beta CDR3 regions. Scientists carried out first-round RT-PCR using HTBI primers and then a second-round multiplex PCR. TCRdb ran MiXCR on the multiplex PCR reads and lists one entry per CDR3 protein. The repertoire holds about 220,000 distinct CDR3 sequences, with roughly 21% as singletons. What was sequenced was peripheral blood. Source of these receptors: a woman in her 50s with Graves' ophthalmopathy.

This clonotype was detected ten times or more. V is TRBV15 and J is TRBJ1-1, with D possibly being TRBD1 (5 bases). The V gene's germline CDR1 is LNHNV and CDR2 YYDKDF (reference sequence). The V end was cut by 0 bases, the J end by 0 bases, with 8 bases between. CDR3 length: 15 amino acids. CDR3 region: CATSREWGMNTEAFF. In nucleotides, the CDR3 is TGTGCCACCAGCAGAGAATGGGGGATGAACACTGAAGCTTTCTTT. Drawing the rest from reference TRBV15 and TRBJ1-1, the complete variable domain is DAMVIQNPRYQVTQFGKPVTLSCSQTLNHNVMYWYQQKSSQAPKLLFHYYDKDFNNEADTPDNFQSRRPNTSFCFLDIRSPGLGDTAMYLCATSREWGMNTEAFFGQGTRLTVV.

CDR3 sequence reads: CASSHRDRGHLEQYF. DNA for the CDR3: TGTGCCAGTAGTCACCGGGACAGGGGGCATCTCGAGCAGTACTTC. V usage is TRBV19 and J usage is TRBJ2-7; 12 nucleotides line up with TRBD1. Trimming cost V 5 bases and J 6 bases; bases outside gene matches: 8. Germline V gene data show CDR1 as LNHDA and CDR2 as SQIVND (reference sequence). CDR3 length: 15 residues.

This clonotype was picked up many times. The chain joins TRBV7-2 to TRBJ2-6; TRBD2 matches at 11 bases. Trimming cost V 5 bases and J 3 bases; bases outside gene matches: 3. Germline lookup yields CDR1 SGHTA and CDR2 FQGNSA. The CDR3 has 16 amino acids. Written as DNA, the CDR3 is TGTGCCAGCAGCAGTAGCGGGAGGGTTGGGGCCAACGTCCTGACTTTC. Translating gives CASSSSGRVGANVLTF.

The chain employs TRBV19 and TRBJ1-6; D might be TRBD1 (5 bases). Germline CDR1 is LNHDA and CDR2 is SQIVND (reference sequence). The CDR3 spans 17 residues. V dropped 7 bases and J dropped 0 bases, with 16 bases sitting between them. Written as DNA, the CDR3 is TGTGCCAGTACCGGGGCCGTTTCGGGCTCCTATAATTCACCCCTCCACTTT. Amino acids: CASTGAVSGSYNSPLHF. Using reference TRBV19 and TRBJ1-6 for the parts outside the CDR3, the full variable domain is DGGITQSPKYLFRKEGQNVTLSCEQNLNHDAMYWYRQDPGQGLRLIYYSQIVNDFQKGDIAEGYSVSREKKESFPLTVTSAQKNPTAFYLCASTGAVSGSYNSPLHFGNGTRLTVT.

This clonotype has a count of ten or more. The V call is TRBV12-3 or TRBV12-4, the J call TRBJ2-5; maybe TRBD1 (6 bases). The CDR3 extends over 13 amino acids. Trimming took 2 bases from V and 5 from J, leaving 9 bases between them. The CDR3 DNA reads as TGTGCCAGCAGTTTAAACCAGGGGGAGACCCAGTACTTC. As protein: CASSLNQGETQYF.

This clonotype has ten or more counts. The chain carries TRBV19 and TRBJ2-7; tentatively, D is TRBD2 (6 bases). This CDR3 has 14 residues. From germline, CDR1 is LNHDA and CDR2 SQIVND (reference sequence). V was clipped by 4 bases and J by 2 bases, with 12 bases between them. CDR3 region: CASSREERTYEQYF. The CDR3, as DNA: TGTGCCAGTAGTAGGGAGGAGAGAACCTACGAGCAGTACTTC.

This clonotype was seen repeatedly, ten times or more. This chain joins TRBV25-1 and TRBJ2-7; D is ambiguous. This CDR3 contains 15 residues. The V and J ends lost 2 bases and 1 base respectively, with 12 bases between them. Germline loops: CDR1 MGHDK, CDR2 SYGVNS. The CDR3 loop is CASSERSGLSYEQYF. The CDR3 region has the DNA TGTGCCAGCAGTGAAAGGTCCGGGCTGTCCTACGAGCAGTACTTC.

This clonotype appeared a few times. This chain connects TRBV5-4 to TRBJ2-2; TRBD1 or TRBD2 may be the D gene (5 bases each). Per germline, CDR1 SGHNT and CDR2 YYREEE (reference sequence). V was shortened by 4 bases and J by 4 bases, with 11 bases between the two germline ends. The CDR3 is 14 residues long. CDR3 region: CASSNHGGTGELFF. Written as DNA, the CDR3 is TGTGCCAGCAGCAACCATGGGGGCACCGGGGAGCTGTTTTTT.

The table lists this clonotype with many counts. The chain uses TRBV28 and TRBJ2-7; 9 positions agree with TRBD1. This CDR3 is 15 amino acids long. V lost 6 bases, J lost 0 bases, and 6 bases stayed unmatched. Germline CDR1 and CDR2: MDHEN and SYDVKM. CDR3 bases: TGTGCCAGCAGGGGACAGGGTAGTAGCTCCTACGAGCAGTACTTC. This translates into CASRGQGSSSYEQYF. The entire variable domain, with the rest obtained from reference TRBV28 and TRBJ2-7, is as follows: DVKVTQSSRYLVKRTGEKVFLECVQDMDHENMFWYRQDPGLGLRLIYFSYDVKMKEKGDIPEGYSVSREKKERFSLILESASTNQTSMYLCASRGQGSSSYEQYFGPGTRLTVT.